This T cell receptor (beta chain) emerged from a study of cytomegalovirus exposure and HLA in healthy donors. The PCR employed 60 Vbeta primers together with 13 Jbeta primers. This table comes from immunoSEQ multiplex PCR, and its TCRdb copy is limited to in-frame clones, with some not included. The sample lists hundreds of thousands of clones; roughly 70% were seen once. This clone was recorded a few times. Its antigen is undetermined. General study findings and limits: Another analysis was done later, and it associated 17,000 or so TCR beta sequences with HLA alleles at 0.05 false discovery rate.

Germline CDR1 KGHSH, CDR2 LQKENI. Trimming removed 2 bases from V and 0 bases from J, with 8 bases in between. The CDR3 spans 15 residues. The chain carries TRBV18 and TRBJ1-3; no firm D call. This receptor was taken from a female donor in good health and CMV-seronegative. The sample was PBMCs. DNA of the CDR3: TGTGCCAGCTCACCAGCAGGTGACTCTGGAAACACCATATATTTT. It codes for CASSPAGDSGNTIYF. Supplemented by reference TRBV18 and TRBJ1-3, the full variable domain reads NAGVMQNPRHLVRRRGQEARLRCSPMKGHSHVYWYRQLPEEGLKFMVYLQKENIIDESGMPKERFSAEFPKEGPSILRIQQVVRGDSAAYFCASSPAGDSGNTIYFGEGSWLTVV.